This T cell receptor (beta chain) was recovered during a study of T-cell reconstitution after alpha-beta-depleted transplantation in children. Many counts were recorded for this clonotype. Unique molecular identifiers featured in how the TCRbeta library was prepared. TCRdb reanalysed the PCR reads using MiXCR and keeps one entry per CDR3 protein. In the table there are 300,000 or so distinct CDR3 sequences, nearly 10% of which are singletons. From germline, CDR1 is SGHRS and CDR2 YFSETQ. Between the trimmed V and J ends, which lost 0 bases and 2 bases, there was a span of 11 bases. This CDR3 comprises 15 residues.

The sequencing used PBMCs from the stem cell graft donor, collected from the stem cell graft. The chain links TRBV5-1 to TRBJ2-5, with a weak D call TRBD1 (6 bases). This clonotype originated in a human donor who donated a stem cell graft to a child with SCID. The CDR3 spells CASSLAQGLQETQYF. The CDR3 nucleotides read TGCGCCAGCAGCTTGGCTCAGGGGTTACAAGAGACCCAGTACTTC. The full variable domain, with the rest looked up from reference TRBV5-1 and TRBJ2-5, is KAGVTQTPRYLIKTRGQQVTLSCSPISGHRSVSWYQQTPGQGLQFLFEYFSETQRNKGNFPGRFSGRQFSNSRSEMNVSTLELGDSALYLCASSLAQGLQETQYFGPGTRLLVL.